Described below is a single T cell receptor beta chain sequence and its context. The data stem from a study of blood T cell repertoires in COVID-19. About the study: The analysed material was cDNA or gDNA that came from T cells, B-cell-depleted T cells, or PBMCs.

CDR3 length: 13 amino acids. In germline, CDR1 is WNHNN, CDR2 SYGVQD (reference sequence). The V gene end was trimmed by 6 bases and the J gene end by 8 bases; junction bases not matched to a gene: 9. The authors' processing: The authors estimated nucleated cell counts from reference gene primer amplification. Profiled with immunoSEQ multiplex PCR; TCRdb holds only in-frame clones, not every one. V and J calls and clone size are as listed in that table; D and trimming were resolved from the DNA. The profile shows over 45,000 clones, 65% to 90% of them singletons. Sequenced input: peripheral blood. The chain employs TRBV10-1 and TRBJ1-2, with 7 bases that match TRBD1. The receptor comes from a woman of 80 years or more with active or convalescent COVID-19. The CDR3 DNA sequence: TGCGCCAGCAGGACACAGGGGTCGAAAGGCTACACCTTC. Translated, it gives CASRTQGSKGYTF.